Sequencing of this T cell receptor beta chain was carried out in a study of T cells in Graves' hyperthyroidism and ophthalmopathy. Study results and caveats: Among thyroid clonotypes expanded above 0.001, most also appeared in blood.

Isolation of PBMCs was performed on 10 ml fresh peripheral blood. This clonotype was counted only a few times. Its cognate antigen is unknown. This CDR3 contains 14 residues. V was trimmed by 0 bases and J by 4 bases, leaving 12 bases between them. Germline V CDR1 and CDR2: DFQATT, SNEGSKA (reference sequence). Researchers amplified the TCR beta CDR3 regions from RNA transcripts. Researchers ran a first-round RT-PCR on the TCR CDR3 using the HTBI primer set. Each CDR3 protein is one row after TCRdb ran MiXCR on the multiplex PCR reads. The table shows about 680,000 distinct CDR3 sequences, with approximately 40% occurring only once.

Sequenced sample: blood. V and J are TRBV20-1 and TRBJ1-1; no firm D call. This TCR derives from a woman in her 40s with Graves' hyperthyroidism. CDR3 in amino acids: CSARDQEVGTEAFF. The CDR3 coding sequence is TGCAGTGCTAGAGATCAAGAGGTGGGCACTGAAGCTTTCTTT.